Below, 27 T cell receptor beta chains from the same sample are listed, as sequenced in a study of human T cells and chemical hapten exposure. Via MiXCR, TCRdb re-called the RACE reads, giving one row per CDR3 protein. The table shows around 330,000 distinct CDR3 sequences, with approximately 5.8% occurring only once. Time point of the sample: pre-sensitization, week 0. Treatment described: therapeutic diphenylcyclopropenone sensitization with weekly scalp DPC. The starting material was whole blood, obtained in connection with sensitization to the hapten diphenylcyclopropenone (DPC). The receptor set was obtained from a woman between 18 and 29 years old with alopecia areata. Some clones in this sample may be carry-over from other donors' samples.

This clonotype was picked up many times. The chain uses TRBV12-3 or TRBV12-4 and TRBJ2-3, with 8 positions matching TRBD1. This CDR3 has 15 residues. V dropped 7 bases and J dropped 1; count of bases not matched to a gene: 7. CDR3 region: CASTSLDRGTDTQYF. CDR3 DNA sequence: TGTGCCAGCACCTCCCTGGACAGGGGCACAGATACGCAGTATTTT.

V gene TRBV6-2 or TRBV6-3 combines with J gene TRBJ1-6; D perhaps matches TRBD1 (5 bases). The CDR3 runs 16 residues. Trimming shortened V by 6 bases and J by 0 bases, and 12 bases separated the two germline ends. Germline assignment: CDR1 MNHEY and CDR2 SVGEGT. CDR3 sequence reads: CASRVQASSYNSPLHF. In nucleotides, the CDR3 is TGTGCCAGCAGGGTACAGGCAAGCTCCTATAATTCACCCCTCCACTTT.

The chain carries TRBV20-1 and TRBJ1-1; D gene ambiguous. The CDR3 contains 11 residues. Trimming removed 7 bases from V and 10 bases from J, with 16 bases in between. Germline V gene data show CDR1 as DFQATT and CDR2 as SNEGSKA (reference sequence). This CDR3 reads CSGRGDLGAFF. The CDR3 DNA sequence: TGCAGTGGTCGCGGAGATCTAGGAGCTTTCTTT.

This clonotype was observed a handful of times. The CDR3 DNA is TGTGCCAGTACCTCGCCCCCATTTAATGAGCAGTTCTTC. Translating gives CASTSPPFNEQFF. The rearrangement links TRBV19 to TRBJ2-1; no clear D gene. There are 13 residues in the CDR3. V lost 7 bases and J lost 7, with 14 bases in between. Germline loops: CDR1 LNHDA, CDR2 SQIVND (reference sequence).

This clonotype was observed many times. The V and J genes are TRBV6-2 or TRBV6-3 and TRBJ1-4, with 7 bases that match TRBD1. The CDR3 is made up of 14 amino acids. V shed 6 bases, J shed 8 bases, and the junction held 9 bases outside the gene matches. Looked up from germline, CDR1 is MNHEY and CDR2 is SVGEGT. The CDR3 DNA reads as TGTGCCAGCAGCGCCCGAATAGGGGGCGAAAAACTGTTTTTT. This gives the protein CASSARIGGEKLFF.

There are a few counts of this clonotype. The chain combines TRBV21-1 with TRBJ2-1; TRBD1 is taken as the D call from the table, unchecked against the DNA. TRBV21-1 is classified as a pseudogene. This CDR3 is 19 amino acids long. CDR3 sequence reads: CASSKPGVRGTGKYNEQFF. The CDR3 DNA reads as TGTGCCAGCAGCAAACCCGGCGTAAGGGGCACGGGGAAATACAATGAGCAGTTCTTC.

This clonotype was detected once. The V and J genes are TRBV2 and TRBJ2-3; no clear D gene. The CDR3 has 11 residues. Germline V CDR1 and CDR2: SNHLY, FYNNEI. V was shortened by 11 bases and J by 5 bases, with 11 bases between the two germline ends. CDR3 bases: TGTGCCGAAGGGTTTCAAGATACGCAGTATTTT. It codes for CAEGFQDTQYF.

The gene calls are TRBV7-2 and TRBJ2-3; 9 bases are shared with TRBD2. Germline CDR1 reads SGHTA; CDR2 reads FQGNSA. This CDR3 spans 15 amino acids. V was pared by 5 bases and J by 2 bases, with 5 bases of the junction left unmatched. The CDR3 region has the DNA TGTGCCAGCAGCCCTTGGACTAGCGCCACAGATACGCAGTATTTT. Translating it yields CASSPWTSATDTQYF.

This clonotype was counted at least ten times. The chain couples TRBV12-3 or TRBV12-4 to TRBJ2-2; no clear D. This CDR3 has 14 residues. V dropped 2 bases and J dropped 4 bases, with 8 bases sitting between them. Here the CDR3 reads CASSLMATTGELFF. The CDR3 nucleotides are TGTGCCAGCAGTTTAATGGCGACCACCGGGGAGCTGTTTTTT.

This clonotype was seen many times. J is TRBJ1-1 and V is TRBV6-5; D possibly corresponds to TRBD1 (5 bases). The V gene lost 0 bases and the J gene lost 5 bases, with 10 bases spanning the gap. CDR3 length: 14 residues. The V gene's germline CDR1 is MNHEY and CDR2 SVGAGI. CDR3 sequence (DNA): TGTGCCAGCAGTTACTCAGGCGGGGCGACTGAAGCTTTCTTT. Translation gives CASSYSGGATEAFF.

This rearrangement joins TRBV10-3 to TRBJ1-1, with 7 bases aligning to TRBD1. CDR1 is ENHRY and CDR2 is SYGVKD in the germline V gene. The CDR3 consists of 16 residues. The junction had 10 bases not matched to a gene; V was cut back by 5 bases and J by 1 base. DNA of the CDR3: TGTGCCATCAGTCTAGACAGGGCAGGGTCGAACACTGAAGCTTTCTTT. Protein sequence: CAISLDRAGSNTEAFF.

In its sample, this clonotype was seen a few times. The chain employs TRBV9 and TRBJ1-6; a possible D gene is TRBD1 (5 bases). Trimming left V 0 bases short and J 9 bases short, with 13 bases between. There are 15 residues in the CDR3. Germline CDR1 is SGDLS and CDR2 is YYNGEE. The CDR3 protein is CASSVAGNSGSPLHF. CDR3 DNA: TGTGCCAGCAGCGTAGCAGGGAATAGTGGTTCACCCCTCCACTTT.

This clonotype was counted many times. V usage is TRBV2 and J usage is TRBJ1-2; D may be TRBD1 (6 bases). The CDR3 has 12 residues. Germline CDR1 and CDR2: SNHLY and FYNNEI. Trimming shortened V by 9 bases and J by 3 bases, and 11 bases separated the two germline ends. CDR3 residues: CASRTDYYGYTF. For the CDR3, the DNA is TGTGCCAGTCGGACAGACTACTATGGCTACACCTTC. Combining the CDR3 with reference TRBV2 and TRBJ1-2 gives the whole variable domain EPEVTQTPSHQVTQMGQEVILRCVPISNHLYFYWYRQILGQKVEFLVSFYNNEISEKSEIFDDQFSVERPDGSNFTLKIRSTKLEDSAMYFCASRTDYYGYTFGSGTRLTVV.

This clonotype occurred a few times. This sequence joins TRBV7-9 and TRBJ2-1, with D uncertain. V was pared by 2 bases and J by 8 bases, with 13 bases between. Germline V gene data show CDR1 as SEHNR and CDR2 as FQNEAQ (reference sequence). CDR3 length: 14 amino acids. The CDR3 nucleotides are TGTGCCAGCAGCTTACCCTCCAGCCCCGATGAGCAGTTCTTC. Its translation: CASSLPSSPDEQFF.

The rearrangement uses TRBV28 and TRBJ2-3; 7 bases fit TRBD2. This CDR3 region has 15 residues. Germline lookup yields CDR1 MDHEN and CDR2 SYDVKM. V dropped 5 bases and J dropped 1; count of bases not matched to a gene: 6. CDR3 protein: CASSPGGGGTDTQYF. The CDR3 coding sequence is TGTGCCAGCAGTCCTGGGGGGGGTGGCACAGATACGCAGTATTTT.

This clonotype was picked up a small number of times. This sequence joins TRBV2 and TRBJ1-1; D is possibly TRBD1 (5 bases). With 7 bases removed from V and 0 bases from J, the gap between germline ends came to 9 bases. CDR3 length equals 13 residues. Germline-derived CDR1 and CDR2 are SNHLY and FYNNEI. CDR3 loop: CASIRGVNTEAFF. Here the CDR3 DNA reads TGTGCCAGCATAAGAGGGGTGAACACTGAAGCTTTCTTT.

This clonotype was observed at least ten times. The V gene is TRBV29-1, the J gene TRBJ2-5; D may match TRBD1 or TRBD2 (5 bases each). Germline V gene data show CDR1 as SQVTM and CDR2 as ANQGSEA. The CDR3 has 12 amino acids. The V gene lost 1 base and the J gene lost 5 bases, with 8 bases spanning the gap. The DNA of the CDR3 is TGCAGCGTTGAAGGCGAGGGGGAGACCCAGTACTTC. Its protein product is CSVEGEGETQYF. The variable domain in full, completed from reference TRBV29-1 and TRBJ2-5, reads SAVISQKPSRDICQRGTSLTIQCQVDSQVTMMFWYRQQPGQSLTLIATANQGSEATYESGFVIDKFPISRPNLTFSTLTVSNMSPEDSSIYLCSVEGEGETQYFGPGTRLLVL.

This clonotype was detected a few times. The CDR3 region is CATSGGLAVQYF. The CDR3 nucleotides are TGTGCCACCAGTGGCGGACTAGCGGTGCAGTATTTT. The rearrangement uses TRBV24-1 and TRBJ2-3; 10 bases agree with TRBD2. The CDR3 is 12 residues long. V dropped 5 bases and J dropped 11; count of bases not matched to a gene: 3. Germline loops: CDR1 KGHDR, CDR2 SFDVKD.

This clonotype was recorded many times. This sequence joins TRBV3-1 and TRBJ2-7; possible D gene TRBD1, 7 bases. Looked up from germline, CDR1 is LGHDT and CDR2 is YNNKEL (reference sequence). The CDR3 covers 15 residues. Trimming left V 4 bases short and J 3 bases short, with 16 bases between. The CDR3 DNA sequence: TGTGCCAGCAGCCGACAGGGAGGTGGATACTACGAGCAGTACTTC. It yields the protein CASSRQGGGYYEQYF.

The chain links TRBV12-3 or TRBV12-4 to TRBJ2-1; D perhaps matches TRBD2 (6 bases). The CDR3 runs to 13 residues. The ends were cut back, 8 bases at V and 0 bases at J, with 8 bases in the middle. As DNA, the CDR3 is TGTGCCAGCGGGGGGTACTCCTACAATGAGCAGTTCTTC. This gives the protein CASGGYSYNEQFF.

This clonotype came up many times. The rearrangement uses TRBV6-4 and TRBJ2-3; 8 bases align to TRBD1. The CDR3 length is 16 residues. CDR1 and CDR2 (germline): MRHNA, SNTAGT. V dropped 5 bases and J dropped 2; count of bases not matched to a gene: 9. Here the CDR3 reads CASSRGTGGVTDTQYF. The CDR3 DNA is TGTGCCAGCAGTCGAGGGACAGGAGGGGTCACAGATACGCAGTATTTT.

Many counts were recorded for this clonotype. The chain has TRBV20-1 and TRBJ2-3; D gene unclear. The CDR3 consists of 13 residues. V lost 0 bases to trimming and J lost 8 bases, with 12 bases between them. Per the germline V gene, CDR1 is DFQATT and CDR2 is SNEGSKA (reference sequence). This chain's CDR3 is CSARDSSDPTQYF. The DNA of the CDR3 is TGCAGTGCTAGAGATTCCTCGGACCCTACGCAGTATTTT.

This sequence joins TRBV20-1 and TRBJ2-7; D may match TRBD1 or TRBD2 (5 bases each). From germline, CDR1 is DFQATT and CDR2 SNEGSKA (reference sequence). This CDR3 is built from 12 residues. The ends were cut back, 7 bases at V and 2 bases at J, with 12 bases in the middle. The DNA for the CDR3 is TGCAGTGGGGGGACGGTCCCCTACGAGCAGTACTTC. This translates into CSGGTVPYEQYF.

This clonotype showed up just a few times. The chain is built from TRBV18 and TRBJ1-1, with D unclear. V was shortened by 6 bases and J by 8 bases, with 19 bases between the two germline ends. From germline, CDR1 is KGHSH and CDR2 LQKENI. The CDR3 covers 14 residues. CDR3 residues: CASSDPIRTVEAFF. The CDR3 DNA sequence: TGTGCCAGCTCCGACCCAATCCGAACAGTAGAAGCTTTCTTT.

The rearrangement links TRBV20-1 to TRBJ2-3; 9 bases line up with TRBD1. The length of the CDR3 is 15 residues. Germline lookup yields CDR1 DFQATT and CDR2 SNEGSKA (reference sequence). The junction had 10 bases not matched to a gene; V was cut back by 6 bases and J by 3 bases. CDR3 bases: TGCAGTGCAGACGCCGGGACAGGGACTACAGATACGCAGTATTTT. It translates to CSADAGTGTTDTQYF.

This clonotype was seen only a few times. The V call is TRBV5-1, the J call TRBJ1-2, with 10 bases fitting TRBD1. The CDR3 has 16 residues. The germline CDR1 and CDR2 sequences are SGHRS and YFSETQ. Unmatched junction bases numbered 9, after V lost 3 bases and J lost 4 bases. This chain's CDR3 is CASSSSGQGFSYGYTF. In DNA form, the CDR3 reads TGCGCCAGCAGCTCTTCGGGACAGGGGTTCTCCTATGGCTACACCTTC.

V is TRBV29-1 and J is TRBJ2-5; possibly TRBD1 for D (5 bases). The germline V gene has CDR1 SQVTM and CDR2 ANQGSEA. The CDR3 extends over 12 amino acids. The V gene lost 3 bases and the J gene lost 3 bases, with 8 bases spanning the gap. The CDR3 here is CSVDRDKETQYF. The CDR3 DNA follows: TGCAGCGTTGACAGGGATAAAGAGACCCAGTACTTC.